This TCR beta chain stems from a study of T cells in Graves' hyperthyroidism and ophthalmopathy. Diagnosis relied on clinical symptoms, serum thyroxine and TRAb, thyroid ultrasound and orbital computed tomography. TCR beta CDR3 regions were amplified from RNA transcripts. TCR CDR3 regions were first amplified by RT-PCR with HTBI primers. Using its own MiXCR run on the multiplex PCR reads, TCRdb lists one record per CDR3 protein. The sample yields about 740,000 distinct CDR3 sequences, about 15% seen once. This TCR was recovered from a young woman with Graves' hyperthyroidism. Input material: blood.

CDR3 bases: TGTGCCAGCAGCACGCACTACGCCATTCTAGCGGGAGTTGGCAATGAGCAGTTCTTC. Protein sequence: CASSTHYAILAGVGNEQFF. V gene TRBV9 combines with J gene TRBJ2-1; 10 positions match TRBD2. The germline V gene has CDR1 SGDLS and CDR2 YYNGEE. This CDR3 contains 19 residues. V shed 4 bases and J 6 bases; nucleotides not matched to a gene: 19.